This T cell receptor (beta chain) was sequenced during a study of T-cell memory formation after mild COVID-19. Study observations and caveats: What remained unconfirmed was the SARS-CoV-2 specificity of second-wave clones peaking on day 37. CD4+ contracting clones were found mainly in CM and EM, and CD8+ ones in EMRA. Later expanders leaned toward CD4+, whereas clones contracting from day 15 to 85 were balanced CD4/CD8. The pre-infection memory compartment contained some responding clones, suggesting cross-reactive memory joined.

Germline V gene lookup returns CDR1 SGDLS and CDR2 YYNGEE. V shed 3 bases and J shed 2 bases, with 12 bases lying between them. The CDR3 runs to 14 residues. From the 5' RACE reads, TCRdb called clonotypes with MiXCR, one entry per CDR3 protein. The data contain about 620,000 distinct CDR3 sequences, more than 15% of them singletons. Worth noting for this clonotype: Antigen specificity is unknown.

The gene calls are TRBV9 and TRBJ2-7; possible D gene TRBD1, 6 bases. What was sequenced was PBMCs or a T cell subset sorted from them (not recorded which). The clonotype comes from an adult woman who had mild COVID-19 (a few samples of this study predate the infection). Cell type and time point are not known. For the CDR3, the DNA is TGTGCCAGCAGCGAGACAGGCCGGGCCTACGAGCAGTACTTC. Encoded protein: CASSETGRAYEQYF.